The clone carrying this T cell receptor beta chain was picked up one time. Its antigen is unidentified. Only in-frame clones appear in the TCRdb table, and some are missing; sequencing was by immunoSEQ multiplex PCR. The repertoire holds around 35,000 clones, with roughly three quarters as singletons. This sample is part of a study of OX40 agonist ivuxolimab in advanced cancers. Broader study findings: The authors also found low normalized T-cell clonal expansion in some nonresponders. Which antigen the expanded peripheral T cells recognized is unknown. Averaging showed that CD8+ T cells had more expanded clones than CD4+ did.

Trimming shortened V by 3 bases and J by 0 bases, and 11 bases separated the two germline ends. The germline gives CDR1 SEHNR, CDR2 FQNEAQ (reference sequence). The CDR3 contains 15 residues. The sample in question was CD4+ or CD8+ T cells sorted from blood, obtained in a trial of the OX40 agonist ivuxolimab. The TCR sequence derives from an adult with an advanced solid tumor such as melanoma, head and neck, liver or kidney cancer. The chain combines TRBV7-9 with TRBJ2-5; either TRBD1 or TRBD2 may fit D (5 bases each). The CDR3 nucleotides read TGTGCCAGCAGCTTGGGACGGTTGTACCAAGAGACCCAGTACTTC. It codes for CASSLGRLYQETQYF.